Listed below are T cell receptor beta chains from one sample, sequenced in a study of OX40 agonist ivuxolimab in advanced cancers. Only in-frame clones appear in the TCRdb table, and some are missing; sequencing was by immunoSEQ multiplex PCR. This table has 9,500 to 15,000 clones, about 85% appearing once. The sequences come from CD4+ or CD8+ T cells sorted from blood, collected in a trial of the OX40 agonist ivuxolimab. The receptors were sampled from an adult with an advanced solid tumor such as melanoma, head and neck, liver or kidney cancer. Each CDR3 is given with its conserved first and last residue. Each record gives: CDR3 protein, CDR3 DNA, V gene, D gene, J gene, clone size. A D gene is named only where the DNA matches it firmly. Some rows have no size entry. The others give once, few or many, or a class for an expanded clone.

CASSYRETIYEQYF | TGTGCCAGCAGTTACAGGGAAACGATCTACGAGCAGTACTTC | TRBV6-5 | NA | TRBJ2-7 | NA
CASTLRGTGNSPLHF | TGCGCCAGCACCTTGAGAGGGACGGGGAATTCACCCCTCCACTTT | TRBV5-1 | NA | TRBJ1-6 | NA
CASSLAGTTNYGYTF | TGTGCCAGCAGCTTGGCCGGGACAACTAACTATGGCTACACCTTC | TRBV5-8 | NA | TRBJ1-2 | NA
CASSHRGSGGYTF | TGTGCCAGCAGCCACAGGGGCTCCGGGGGCTACACCTTC | TRBV14 | NA | TRBJ1-2 | NA
CATGTSITEAFF | TGTGCCACCGGGACATCGATCACTGAAGCTTTCTTT | TRBV19 | NA | TRBJ1-1 | once
CANLRGYEQYF | TGTGCCAACCTCAGGGGGTACGAGCAGTACTTC | TRBV2 | TRBD1 | TRBJ2-7 | NA
CASSVAGGSYNEQFF | TGTGCCAGCAGCGTAGCGGGGGGTTCTTACAATGAGCAGTTCTTC | TRBV11-2 | TRBD2 | TRBJ2-1 | NA
CASSFGPRLEQYF | TGTGCCAGCAGCTTCGGGCCACGTCTCGAGCAGTACTTC | TRBV5-4 | NA | TRBJ2-7 | NA
CASSLAESSYNEQFF | TGTGCCAGCAGTCTAGCGGAGAGCTCCTACAATGAGCAGTTCTTC | TRBV6-5 | TRBD2 | TRBJ2-1 | NA
CASSPLGGTDTQYF | TGTGCCAGCAGCCCGTTAGGGGGCACAGATACGCAGTATTTT | TRBV7-8 | NA | TRBJ2-3 | few
CASSGHSNQPQHF | TGTGCCAGCAGTGGCCATAGCAATCAGCCCCAGCATTTT | TRBV7-9 | NA | TRBJ1-5 | NA